The present T cell receptor (beta chain) was sequenced within a study of cytomegalovirus exposure and HLA in healthy donors. Broader study findings: TCR beta V segments were, for the most part, productive about 87% or about 30% of the time in an earlier analysis. Versus the approximately 720-donor mean, an Asian-associated ancestry cluster reportedly showed fewer N-insertions in a later analysis.

13 Jbeta primers and 60 Vbeta primers were used for the PCR. The assay was immunoSEQ multiplex PCR, and TCRdb's table has in-frame clones only and misses some. The table lists about 160,000 clones, more than 75% of them singletons. As regards this clone: What it binds is unknown.

Donors were nominally healthy when sampled, though unrecorded immune exposures were likely. The specimen was PBMCs. This TCR was recovered from a girl under 18 in good health and CMV-seropositive.

This CDR3 reads CASSVGLAAKETQYF. The CDR3 region has the DNA TGTGCCAGCAGCGTGGGACTAGCGGCCAAAGAGACCCAGTACTTC. The chain carries TRBV9 and TRBJ2-5; 11 nucleotides align to TRBD2. This CDR3 contains 15 residues. CDR1 SGDLS and CDR2 YYNGEE come from the germline V gene. Trimming cost V 2 bases and J 3 bases; bases outside gene matches: 3.